This passage covers 19 T cell receptor beta chains from one sample sequenced in a study of response to subunit inactivated influenza vaccine. Via MiXCR, TCRdb re-called the RT-PCR reads, giving one row per CDR3 protein. The profile shows under 750,000 distinct CDR3 sequences, about 11% of them singletons. The starting material was PBMCs from blood, obtained on the day of vaccination. These receptors were taken from a man in his fifties who received an inactivated influenza vaccine.

The sample holds a few counts of this clonotype. This chain uses TRBV9 with TRBJ2-1; no clear D. The CDR3 extends over 14 amino acids. The germline gives CDR1 SGDLS, CDR2 YYNGEE. Trimming shortened V by 0 bases and J by 2 bases, and 6 bases separated the two germline ends. DNA for the CDR3: TGTGCCAGCAGCGTAGAAGCTACCTACAATGAGCAGTTCTTC. It yields the protein CASSVEATYNEQFF. Variable domain in full (rest from reference TRBV9 and TRBJ2-1): DSGVTQTPKHLITATGQRVTLRCSPRSGDLSVYWYQQSLDQGLQFLIQYYNGEERAKGNILERFSAQQFPDLHSELNLSSLELGDSALYFCASSVEATYNEQFFGPGTRLTVL.

V and J are TRBV29-1 and TRBJ2-5; weak D call: TRBD2 (7 bases). Trimming took off 0 bases at V and 5 bases at J, with 13 bases between the two ends. The CDR3 extends over 14 amino acids. The V gene's germline CDR1 is SQVTM and CDR2 ANQGSEA. CDR3 DNA: TGCAGCGTTGAAGATGGGAGGGGGACGGAGACCCAGTACTTC. Its protein is CSVEDGRGTETQYF.

This clonotype was picked up a small number of times. In nucleotides, the CDR3 is TGCGCCAGCAGCCTACACAGGGGGCAATTACTCACAGATACGCAGTATTTT. Its translation is CASSLHRGQLLTDTQYF. The V and J genes are TRBV4-3 and TRBJ2-3; TRBD1 matches 9 bases. The CDR3 spans 17 residues. The germline V gene encodes CDR1 LGHNA and CDR2 YSLEER. V trimming: 4 bases; J trimming: 2 bases; junction bases outside the gene matches: 10.

In its sample, this clonotype was seen a few times. The chain links TRBV12-3 or TRBV12-4 to TRBJ2-1; D is unclear. This CDR3 is built from 13 residues. Trimming took off 6 bases at V and 5 bases at J, with 11 bases between the two ends. The chain's CDR3 is CASSPRAHNEQFF. CDR3 coding DNA: TGTGCCAGCAGCCCCCGGGCCCACAATGAGCAGTTCTTC.

For this clonotype: This may arise from a read error, as a much more abundant clone is one base away. The J gene is TRBJ1-1, the V gene TRBV12-3 or TRBV12-4, with D hard to call. The CDR3 is made up of 14 amino acids. The germline V and J ends were trimmed by 10 bases and 1 base, with 16 bases remaining between them. The CDR3, as DNA: TGTGCCAACAGCCCTACCGCCAGGAACACTGAAGCTTTCTTT. The encoded protein is CANSPTARNTEAFF.

The genes are TRBV2 and TRBJ2-3; D gene uncertain. With 4 bases removed from V and 3 bases from J, the gap between germline ends came to 8 bases. The CDR3 totals 13 residues. Germline assignment: CDR1 SNHLY and CDR2 FYNNEI. CDR3 sequence reads: CASSAGLTDTQYF. As DNA, the CDR3 is TGTGCCAGCAGTGCGGGTTTGACAGATACGCAGTATTTT. Combining the CDR3 with reference TRBV2 and TRBJ2-3 gives the whole variable domain EPEVTQTPSHQVTQMGQEVILRCVPISNHLYFYWYRQILGQKVEFLVSFYNNEISEKSEIFDDQFSVERPDGSNFTLKIRSTKLEDSAMYFCASSAGLTDTQYFGPGTRLTVL.

This clonotype was picked up a small number of times. V usage is TRBV20-1 and J usage is TRBJ1-1; D unresolved. The CDR3 totals 12 residues. The germline V gene has CDR1 DFQATT and CDR2 SNEGSKA (reference sequence). V dropped 6 bases and J dropped 3 bases, with 11 bases sitting between them. CDR3 nucleotide sequence: TGCAGTGCCCCCAATCTTTACACTGAAGCTTTCTTT. Amino acid sequence: CSAPNLYTEAFF.

This clonotype has at least ten counts. The rearrangement links TRBV5-1 to TRBJ2-3, with no clear D. This CDR3 is built from 14 residues. Trimming shortened V by 0 bases and J by 2 bases, and 7 bases separated the two germline ends. Germline assignment: CDR1 SGHRS and CDR2 YFSETQ. As DNA, the CDR3 is TGCGCCAGCAGCTTGGGAGCCTACACAGATACGCAGTATTTT. Amino acids: CASSLGAYTDTQYF. The full variable domain, completed using reference TRBV5-1 and TRBJ2-3, is KAGVTQTPRYLIKTRGQQVTLSCSPISGHRSVSWYQQTPGQGLQFLFEYFSETQRNKGNFPGRFSGRQFSNSRSEMNVSTLELGDSALYLCASSLGAYTDTQYFGPGTRLTVL.

In this sample, this clonotype turned up many times. The chain recombines TRBV7-9 with TRBJ2-7; 8 nucleotides agree with TRBD2. With 3 bases clipped from V and 5 bases from J, the junction kept 12 bases outside the gene matches. Germline V gives CDR1 SEHNR, CDR2 FQNEAQ (reference sequence). The CDR3 covers 16 residues. The CDR3 bases are TGTGCCAGCAGCTTGGCCCTTAGCGGGGCCCTCGACGAGCAGTACTTC. Encoded protein: CASSLALSGALDEQYF.

This clonotype was detected a few times. The chain links TRBV4-3 to TRBJ1-1; D unresolved. The CDR3 covers 15 residues. Trimming cost V 0 bases and J 4 bases, with 12 bases left between them. Germline V gene lookup returns CDR1 LGHNA and CDR2 YSLEER. The chain's CDR3 is CASSQEVTGVTEAFF. The DNA of the CDR3 is TGCGCCAGCAGCCAAGAAGTTACTGGAGTCACTGAAGCTTTCTTT.

Many counts were recorded for this clonotype. The gene calls are TRBV5-1 and TRBJ2-5, with D possibly matching TRBD1 (6 bases). The germline V gene has CDR1 SGHRS and CDR2 YFSETQ. V was shortened by 0 bases and J by 4 bases, with 10 bases between the two germline ends. This CDR3 has 14 residues. The DNA of the CDR3 is TGCGCCAGCAGCTTGGAGGGGGTACTAGAGACCCAGTACTTC. Its protein is CASSLEGVLETQYF.

This clonotype was recorded many times. This sequence joins TRBV12-3 or TRBV12-4 and TRBJ2-1, with TRBD2 as a possible D gene (5 bases). Trimming removed 3 bases from V and 6 bases from J, with 12 bases in between. This CDR3 is built from 14 residues. CDR3 sequence: CASSFGWGVNEQFF. The CDR3 coding sequence is TGTGCCAGCAGTTTCGGTTGGGGAGTCAATGAGCAGTTCTTC.

This clonotype was seen only a few times. The chain combines TRBV20-1 with TRBJ2-3, with TRBD2 matching 8 bases. Germline values: CDR1 DFQATT, CDR2 SNEGSKA (reference sequence). With 0 bases clipped from V and 5 bases from J, the junction kept 13 bases outside the gene matches. There are 17 residues in the CDR3. The CDR3 DNA reads as TGCAGTGCTAGAGATCGGGTTTCGGGGGGGCCCAGAGATACGCAGTATTTT. This codes for CSARDRVSGGPRDTQYF.

The chain combines TRBV20-1 with TRBJ2-1; 9 nucleotides line up with TRBD2. Germline loops: CDR1 DFQATT, CDR2 SNEGSKA (reference sequence). The CDR3 runs to 15 residues. Trimming at V came to 3 bases and at J to 7 bases, leaving 10 bases not matched to a gene. The CDR3 loop reads CSASNGLAITNEQFF. The CDR3 coding sequence is TGCAGTGCTAGTAATGGACTAGCGATTACGAATGAGCAGTTCTTC.

The table lists this clonotype with many counts. The chain employs TRBV5-1 and TRBJ1-2; perhaps TRBD1 as D (6 bases). Germline V CDR1 and CDR2: SGHRS, YFSETQ. The CDR3 runs 12 residues. V dropped 0 bases and J dropped 6 bases, with 6 bases sitting between them. CDR3 in DNA: TGCGCCAGCAGCTTGGCAGGGGATGGCTACACCTTC. This gives the protein CASSLAGDGYTF.

The V call is TRBV3-1, the J call TRBJ2-1, with 10 positions matching TRBD2. The germline CDR1 and CDR2 sequences are LGHDT and YNNKEL (reference sequence). The CDR3 extends over 14 amino acids. The ends lost 1 base at V and 6 bases at J; junction bases unmatched: 0. The CDR3 is CASSQGTSGNEQFF. CDR3 nucleotides: TGTGCCAGCAGCCAAGGGACTAGCGGCAATGAGCAGTTCTTC.

This clonotype was counted a few times. V is TRBV29-1 and J is TRBJ2-1; D is ambiguous. The CDR3 consists of 14 residues. The germline V gene encodes CDR1 SQVTM and CDR2 ANQGSEA. Trimming removed 7 bases at V and 0 bases at J, with 13 bases between. In DNA, the CDR3 is TGCAGCGCCCTGCCTGAGAGCTCCTACAATGAGCAGTTCTTC. Amino acids: CSALPESSYNEQFF.

This clonotype turned up a few times. The gene calls are TRBV10-3 and TRBJ2-2; TRBD1 agrees at 10 bases. Germline assignment: CDR1 ENHRY and CDR2 SYGVKD. V gave up 6 bases and J gave up 3 bases; unmatched junction bases: 1. This CDR3 has 14 residues. CDR3 in amino acids: CAIRDRGDTGELFF. The CDR3 coding sequence is TGTGCCATCAGGGACAGGGGGGACACCGGGGAGCTGTTTTTT.

The V call is TRBV5-1, the J call TRBJ2-1, with 11 bases fitting TRBD2. This CDR3 spans 18 amino acids. CDR1 is SGHRS, CDR2 YFSETQ, per germline. Trimming at V came to 0 bases and at J to 3 bases, leaving 8 bases not matched to a gene. The chain's CDR3 is CASSLARTSGGLYNEQFF. The CDR3 DNA sequence: TGCGCCAGCAGCTTGGCCAGAACTAGCGGGGGCCTCTACAATGAGCAGTTCTTC.